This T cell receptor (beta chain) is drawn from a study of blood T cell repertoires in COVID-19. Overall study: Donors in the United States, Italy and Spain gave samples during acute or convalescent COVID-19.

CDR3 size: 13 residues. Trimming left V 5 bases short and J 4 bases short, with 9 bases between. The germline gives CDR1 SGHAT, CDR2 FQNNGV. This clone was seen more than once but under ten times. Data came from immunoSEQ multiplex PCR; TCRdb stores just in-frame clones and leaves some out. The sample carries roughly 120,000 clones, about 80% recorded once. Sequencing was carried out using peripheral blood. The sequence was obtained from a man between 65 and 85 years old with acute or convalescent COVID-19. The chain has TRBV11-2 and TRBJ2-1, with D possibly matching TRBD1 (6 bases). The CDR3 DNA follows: TGTGCCAGCAGCCCCGACAGGTACAATGAGCAGTTCTTC. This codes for CASSPDRYNEQFF.